These T cell receptor beta chains were read from a single sample in a study of Ad26.COV2.S vaccination and SARS-CoV-2 variants. The assay was immunoSEQ multiplex PCR, and TCRdb's table has in-frame clones only and misses some. The sample lists about 240,000 clones; roughly 90% were seen once. Specimen: peripheral blood, collected in a trial of Ad26.COV2.S vaccine versus placebo. The receptor source for this set is a person aged 18-65 years who received the Ad26.COV2.S COVID-19 vaccine or a placebo. Both conserved end residues are part of each CDR3. Each record gives: J gene, CDR3 length, V gene, clone size, D gene, CDR3 protein. D genes are given only for firm matches. Expanded clones are given a class, and other clones once, few, many or no size at all.

J: TRBJ2-7
length: 14
V: TRBV18
size: -
D: -
CDR3: CASSQAKTSYEQYF

J: TRBJ2-5
length: 13
V: TRBV7-3
size: once
D: TRBD1
CDR3: CASSLTGVETQYF

J: TRBJ1-2
length: 12
V: TRBV6-1
size: -
D: -
CDR3: CASSDRLYGYTF

J: TRBJ2-2
length: 17
V: TRBV11-3
size: -
D: -
CDR3: CASSSGDRLLGTGELFF

J: TRBJ2-1
length: 11
V: TRBV20-1
size: -
D: TRBD2
CDR3: CSARDWGTKFF

J: TRBJ2-2
length: 15
V: TRBV3-1/TRBV3-2
size: -
D: -
CDR3: CASSQRKGMSGELFF

J: TRBJ2-1
length: 14
V: TRBV11-2
size: -
D: -
CDR3: CASSPITSYNEQFF

J: TRBJ2-2
length: 15
V: TRBV11-2
size: -
D: -
CDR3: CASRPRHRVTGELFF

J: TRBJ2-7
length: 13
V: TRBV6-5
size: -
D: -
CDR3: CASGNGAQYEQYF

J: TRBJ1-3
length: 13
V: TRBV7-6
size: once
D: -
CDR3: CASSGGTPPDIYF

J: TRBJ2-3
length: 18
V: TRBV3-1/TRBV3-2
size: -
D: -
CDR3: CASSPTVGHSTSTDTQYF

J: TRBJ2-5
length: 16
V: TRBV30
size: -
D: -
CDR3: CAWSALPPGTQETQYF

J: TRBJ2-7
length: 14
V: TRBV7-9
size: -
D: -
CDR3: CASSPVTGTYEQYF

J: TRBJ2-7
length: 17
V: TRBV20-1
size: -
D: TRBD2
CDR3: CSASGLAGALDLRQQYF

J: TRBJ2-1
length: 17
V: TRBV7-9
size: -
D: -
CDR3: CASSSGLAAYSYNEQFF

J: TRBJ1-5
length: 13
V: TRBV7-9
size: -
D: -
CDR3: CASRSDSNQPQHF

J: TRBJ1-2
length: 14
V: TRBV7-2
size: few
D: -
CDR3: CASSPSRDVGGYTF

J: TRBJ2-1
length: 14
V: TRBV18
size: -
D: -
CDR3: CASSLIGTNNEQFF

J: TRBJ2-1
length: 17
V: TRBV28
size: -
D: TRBD2
CDR3: CASSSRLAGDHYNEQFF

J: TRBJ2-3
length: 15
V: TRBV7-3
size: -
D: -
CDR3: CASSLTGGPGDTQYF

J: TRBJ2-7
length: 14
V: TRBV6-5
size: -
D: TRBD1
CDR3: CASSRGTGTYEQYF

J: TRBJ1-1
length: 13
V: TRBV7-3
size: -
D: -
CDR3: CASSSGLRGEAFF

J: TRBJ1-5
length: 13
V: TRBV28
size: -
D: -
CDR3: CASSLDRNQPQHF

J: TRBJ2-1
length: 20
V: TRBV11-3
size: once
D: TRBD2
CDR3: CASSLESSGLAGGPLVEQFF

J: TRBJ1-5
length: 16
V: TRBV30
size: -
D: -
CDR3: CAWSVSGSLSNQPQHF

J: TRBJ1-1
length: 14
V: TRBV20-1
size: -
D: -
CDR3: CSAGGSSGNTEAFF

J: TRBJ2-5
length: 14
V: TRBV7-9
size: -
D: TRBD1
CDR3: CASSGTGYGETQYF

J: TRBJ2-7
length: 16
V: TRBV6-2/TRBV6-3
size: -
D: -
CDR3: CASSPPLQGGFHEQYF

J: TRBJ1-1
length: 14
V: TRBV27
size: -
D: -
CDR3: CASSQYRAYTEAFF

J: TRBJ2-2
length: 14
V: TRBV19
size: few
D: -
CDR3: CASSIVRDTGELFF

J: TRBJ1-4
length: 14
V: TRBV5-4
size: -
D: TRBD1
CDR3: CASSGGQQPEKLFF

J: TRBJ1-1
length: 14
V: TRBV6-5
size: once
D: -
CDR3: CASRPHSLHTEAFF

J: TRBJ2-2
length: 12
V: TRBV28
size: -
D: -
CDR3: CASTQNTGELFF

J: TRBJ2-7
length: 15
V: TRBV27
size: once
D: -
CDR3: CASSLYPGMGYEQYF

J: TRBJ1-5
length: 15
V: TRBV5-1
size: -
D: TRBD1
CDR3: CASSLGQGQDQPQHF

J: TRBJ2-7
length: 15
V: TRBV7-6
size: -
D: TRBD1
CDR3: CASSLYRDRAYEQYF

J: TRBJ1-1
length: 19
V: TRBV28
size: -
D: -
CDR3: CASSSKTLRDALPGTEAFF

J: TRBJ2-7
length: 16
V: TRBV27
size: -
D: TRBD2
CDR3: CASSPGLAAFAYEQYF

J: TRBJ2-3
length: 14
V: TRBV30
size: -
D: TRBD2
CDR3: CAWTVGGFTDTQYF

J: TRBJ1-4
length: 15
V: TRBV6-5
size: -
D: -
CDR3: CASSYAGRANEKLFF

J: TRBJ2-7
length: 12
V: TRBV5-4
size: -
D: TRBD1
CDR3: CASSYDRAEQYF

J: TRBJ2-7
length: 13
V: TRBV19
size: -
D: -
CDR3: CASSIGQYYEQYF

J: TRBJ2-6
length: 19
V: TRBV6-6
size: -
D: -
CDR3: CASSPHGWGALSGANVLTF

J: TRBJ1-4
length: 18
V: TRBV5-5
size: -
D: TRBD1
CDR3: CASSRDSARMSTNEKLFF

J: TRBJ1-6
length: 15
V: TRBV9
size: -
D: TRBD1
CDR3: CASSVGTGENSPLHF

J: TRBJ2-1
length: 14
V: TRBV30
size: -
D: -
CDR3: CAWGLRAGYNEQFF

J: TRBJ2-2
length: 15
V: TRBV11-2
size: many
D: TRBD1
CDR3: CASSLASGGTGELFF

J: TRBJ2-1
length: 14
V: TRBV29-1
size: -
D: TRBD2
CDR3: CSVVHSGGANEQFF

J: TRBJ1-1
length: 14
V: TRBV6-5
size: -
D: TRBD1
CDR3: CASSWTGGTAEAFF

J: TRBJ2-1
length: 16
V: TRBV15
size: -
D: -
CDR3: CATSRVASRSYNEQFF

J: TRBJ2-5
length: 14
V: TRBV10-3
size: -
D: TRBD2
CDR3: CAIAIAGVSETQYF

J: TRBJ1-1
length: 12
V: TRBV29-1
size: -
D: -
CDR3: CSAAQTNTEAFF

J: TRBJ1-5
length: 15
V: TRBV6-5
size: once
D: -
CDR3: CASSYQGGGNQPQHF

J: TRBJ1-4
length: 13
V: TRBV18
size: -
D: -
CDR3: CASSPSRGEKLFF

J: TRBJ1-5
length: 15
V: TRBV28
size: -
D: -
CDR3: CASSFAGDANQPQHF

J: TRBJ2-1
length: 15
V: TRBV11-2
size: -
D: TRBD2
CDR3: CASSRTGLAADEQFF

J: TRBJ2-3
length: 15
V: TRBV14
size: -
D: TRBD1
CDR3: CASSTWTGLMDTQYF

J: TRBJ1-3
length: 16
V: TRBV28
size: once
D: -
CDR3: CASSPRDGYSGNTIYF